This TCR beta chain was recovered during a study of blood T cells in healthy people across ages. This clonotype was counted a few times. The antigen is undetermined. This CDR3 is built from 14 residues. Trimming left V 4 bases short and J 4 bases short, with 13 bases between. Germline V lookup: CDR1 MNHEY, CDR2 SVGAGI. The study, taken as a whole, reports: There were more naive CD4+ cells and higher diversity in long-lived donors than in aged donors.

Through a sample-barcoded 5' primer and a J-beta primer mix, a second PCR was run for 7 to 11 cycles. TCRdb independently ran MiXCR on the 5' RACE reads; one entry per CDR3 protein. The sample carries 850,000 to 950,000 distinct CDR3 sequences, 25% to 30% recorded once. The receptor's source is a woman older than 75 in good health. The material sequenced was blood. The V and J genes are TRBV6-5 and TRBJ1-1; the D is unclear. The CDR3 spells CASSSPGGGTEAFF. Written as DNA, the CDR3 is TGTGCCAGCAGTTCCCCAGGAGGCGGCACTGAAGCTTTCTTT.